A selection of T cell receptor beta chains follows, all from one sample in a study of CD8 T cells in ankylosing spondylitis. TCRdb called the 5' RACE reads again in MiXCR, with one record for every CDR3 protein. Counted here are around 480,000 distinct CDR3 sequences, roughly a sixth occurring once; the ten biggest clones make up around 0.92%. The specimen was blood, either unsorted or a sorted T cell fraction (not recorded which). These receptors were taken from a male donor with ankylosing spondylitis. Both conserved end residues are part of each CDR3. A D gene is named only where the DNA matches it firmly. Expanded clones are given a class, and other clones once, few, many or no size at all.

D gene	clone size	V gene	J gene	CDR3 protein	CDR3 DNA
.	few	TRBV12-5	TRBJ1-3	CASGLAPSGNTIYF	TGTGCTAGTGGTTTGGCTCCGTCTGGAAACACCATATATTTT
.	many	TRBV4-3	TRBJ2-7	CASSQEGWGEQYF	TGCGCCAGCAGCCAAGAGGGGTGGGGGGAGCAGTACTTC
.	.	TRBV7-2	TRBJ2-5	CASSRGSGETQYF	TGTGCCAGCAGTAGGGGCAGCGGAGAGACCCAGTACTTC
.	few	TRBV14	TRBJ2-1	CASSQLIHGDEQFF	TGTGCCAGCAGCCAACTGATACACGGCGATGAGCAGTTCTTC
TRBD1	.	TRBV20-1	TRBJ2-7	CSAQTGLYEQYF	TGCAGTGCTCAGACAGGGCTCTACGAGCAGTACTTC
.	.	TRBV30	TRBJ2-1	CAWTNGPYNEQFF	TGTGCCTGGACCAACGGGCCCTACAATGAGCAGTTCTTC
.	few	TRBV6-1	TRBJ2-1	CASSSASTGTWYNEQFF	TGTGCCAGCAGCTCTGCCTCTACAGGGACTTGGTACAATGAGCAGTTCTTC
.	.	TRBV3-1	TRBJ2-1	CASSQSAGEQFF	TGTGCCAGCAGCCAGTCGGCCGGTGAGCAGTTCTTC
.	many	TRBV12-3/TRBV12-4	TRBJ2-5	CASSFEGTQYF	TGTGCCAGCAGTTTTGAGGGGACCCAGTACTTC
.	few	TRBV12-3/TRBV12-4	TRBJ1-5	CASSHDRSGSGQPQHF	TGTGCCAGCAGCCACGACAGGTCGGGGAGCGGTCAGCCCCAGCATTTT
.	.	TRBV6-2/TRBV6-3	TRBJ1-1	CASSYLTGGGKNTEAFF	TGTGCCAGCAGTTATCTGACCGGTGGCGGAAAGAACACTGAAGCTTTCTTT
TRBD2	.	TRBV5-1	TRBJ2-5	CASSSGLAGGTETQYF	TGCGCCAGCAGCTCCGGACTAGCGGGGGGGACAGAGACCCAGTACTTC
.	.	TRBV6-2/TRBV6-3	TRBJ2-5	CASSGGAETQYF	TGTGCCAGCAGTGGGGGAGCAGAGACCCAGTACTTC
.	few	TRBV6-5	TRBJ2-7	CASQTGLYEQYF	TGTGCCAGCCAGACAGGCTTGTACGAGCAGTACTTC
.	many	TRBV29-1	TRBJ2-6	CSVDGQNSGANVLTF	TGCAGCGTCGACGGACAAAACTCTGGGGCCAACGTCCTGACTTTC
TRBD1	few	TRBV6-2/TRBV6-3	TRBJ1-5	CASSSTGAGAVGPQHF	TGTGCCAGCAGTTCGACAGGGGCCGGGGCAGTGGGGCCCCAGCATTTT
.	.	TRBV27	TRBJ1-1	CASSQIRQSTEAFF	TGTGCCAGCAGTCAAATAAGACAGAGCACTGAAGCTTTCTTT
TRBD2	.	TRBV20-1	TRBJ2-1	CSAPTSGKNNEQFF	TGCAGTGCCCCGACTAGCGGGAAAAACAATGAGCAGTTCTTC
TRBD1	.	TRBV10-3	TRBJ2-5	CAIKRQGGYQETQYF	TGTGCCATCAAACGACAGGGGGGTTACCAAGAGACCCAGTACTTC
.	.	TRBV20-1	TRBJ1-6	CSARDTGVYNSPLHF	TGCAGTGCTAGAGATACGGGGGTTTATAATTCACCCCTCCACTTT
TRBD1	.	TRBV24-1	TRBJ2-1	CATSDAGQGYNEQFF	TGTGCCACCAGTGATGCGGGACAGGGGTACAATGAGCAGTTCTTC
TRBD2	few	TRBV6-5	TRBJ2-7	CASSSQLAGGREQYF	TGTGCCAGCAGTTCTCAACTAGCGGGGGGGCGCGAGCAGTACTTC
.	few	TRBV7-9	TRBJ1-5	CASSKTGGRRHNQPQHF	TGTGCCAGCAGCAAGACAGGCGGCCGCCGACACAATCAGCCCCAGCATTTT
.	.	TRBV6-5	TRBJ1-5	CASSYSGVGQPQHF	TGTGCCAGCAGTTACTCAGGGGTGGGCCAGCCCCAGCATTTT
.	once	TRBV20-1	TRBJ2-5	CSARDGMAVQETQYF	TGCAGTGCTAGAGACGGGATGGCGGTCCAAGAGACCCAGTACTTC
.	.	TRBV27	TRBJ1-2	CASSSTVRGGGYTF	TGTGCCAGCAGCTCGACGGTTAGGGGGGGTGGCTACACCTTC